One T cell receptor beta chain is described in this entry. Its cognate antigen is unknown. This sample is drawn from a study of chemoradiotherapy in HPV16-positive cancers. Study-wide background: Candidate HPV-specific clones and shared TCR motifs came from two HPV16-positive patients. Study-level findings and limits: Non-HPV-specific T cells did not expand in tumors during treatment, whereas candidate HPV-specific clones and E7-related motifs did.

Samples were taken several times over chemoradiotherapy. Germline assignment: CDR1 SQVTM and CDR2 ANQGSEA. The CDR3 loop spans 11 amino acids. Clones were sequenced by immunoSEQ multiplex PCR, and TCRdb holds only the in-frame ones, with some missing. There are around 6,000 clones in the sample; 85% to 90% occur only once, and 9% lies in the top ten. This TCR derives from a human donor with HPV-associated anogenital cancer. Material: tumor tissue, obtained from a patient who underwent chemoradiotherapy. The rearrangement uses TRBV29-1 and TRBJ1-2; 8 bases line up with TRBD1. CDR3 sequence: CSSQGAEGYTF. The CDR3 DNA reads TGCAGTTCGCAGGGGGCGGAGGGCTACACCTTC.